Here is one TCR beta chain with its context. A far larger clone differs by one base, so this is likely a read error. Bulk PBMC genomic DNA spanned ten immunoSEQ deep plates. Method: immunoSEQ multiplex PCR; TCRdb's copy keeps in-frame clones and lacks some. The sample holds roughly 500,000 clones, 81% seen once. The CDR3 has 11 residues. From germline, CDR1 is SGHVS and CDR2 FNYEAQ. V lost 2 bases and J 7 bases, leaving 3 bases between the germline ends. The data were obtained in a study of shared clonotypes between healthy human individuals. The sample comprised PBMCs. The TCR originated in a woman aged 40 to 49 in good health. Some clones in this sample may be carry-over from other donors' samples. The rearrangement links TRBV7-6 to TRBJ2-1; D is unclear. CDR3: CASSLSNEQFF. CDR3 DNA sequence: TGTGCCAGCAGCTTAAGTAATGAGCAGTTCTTC.